The 14 T cell receptor beta chains given below trace back to one sample, sequenced in a study of cytomegalovirus exposure and HLA in healthy donors. The PCR was carried out with 60 Vbeta primers and 13 Jbeta primers. TCRdb keeps only in-frame clones here, not all; method: immunoSEQ multiplex PCR. The data hold some 270,000 clones, with over 70% observed a single time. Sequenced input: PBMCs. The origin of the receptors is a girl between 2 and 10 years old in good health and CMV-seronegative.

This chain uses TRBV19 with TRBJ1-1; the match to TRBD1 covers 8 bases. The CDR3 is 17 residues long. From germline, CDR1 is LNHDA and CDR2 SQIVND (reference sequence). The V and J ends lost 4 bases and 0 bases, in that order; junction bases with no gene match: 10. The CDR3 here is CASSTLRDRTMNTEAFF. The CDR3 DNA sequence: TGTGCCAGTAGTACCCTCCGGGACAGGACTATGAACACTGAAGCTTTCTTT.

This chain uses TRBV9 with TRBJ1-3; 9 bases fit TRBD1. The CDR3 is 15 amino acids. Germline lookup yields CDR1 SGDLS and CDR2 YYNGEE. With V trimmed by 3 bases and J by 3 bases, 4 bases remained unmatched. The CDR3 protein is CASSEGTGFGNTIYF. CDR3 sequence (DNA): TGTGCCAGCAGCGAGGGGACAGGGTTTGGAAACACCATATATTTT.

The chain couples TRBV11-3 to TRBJ2-1; D may be TRBD2 (5 bases). Germline V gene data show CDR1 as SGHNT and CDR2 as YENEEA. The V and J ends lost 1 base and 0 bases respectively, with 7 bases between them. The CDR3 spans 15 residues. For the CDR3, the DNA is TGTGCCAGCAGCTTAGCCGGGAACTCCTACAATGAGCAGTTCTTC. This gives the protein CASSLAGNSYNEQFF. The complete variable domain, with remaining parts taken from reference TRBV11-3 and TRBJ2-1, reads EAGVVQSPRYKIIEKKQPVAFWCNPISGHNTLYWYLQNLGQGPELLIRYENEEAVDDSQLPKDRFSAERLKGVDSTLKIQPAELGDSAVYLCASSLAGNSYNEQFFGPGTRLTVL.

This sequence joins TRBV7-9 and TRBJ2-7; 8 nucleotides agree with TRBD2. Germline CDR1 SEHNR, CDR2 FQNEAQ (reference sequence). Trimming cost V 4 bases and J 6 bases; bases outside gene matches: 8. This CDR3 has 14 amino acids. The CDR3 loop is CASSYSGIPLEQYF. For the CDR3, the DNA is TGTGCCAGCAGCTATAGCGGGATCCCCCTCGAGCAGTACTTC.

The chain links TRBV27 to TRBJ2-5; 7 bases fit TRBD1. The DNA matches TRBJ2-7 better at its end, which makes the J call doubtful. CDR1 and CDR2 (germline): MNHEY, SMNVEV (reference sequence). The CDR3 has 14 residues. The CDR3 sequence: CASSRQGKRYEQYF. As DNA, the CDR3 is TGTGCCAGCAGTAGACAGGGAAAGAGGTACGAGCAGTACTTC.

J is TRBJ2-7 and V is TRBV6-6; TRBD1 matches 10 bases. The V and J ends lost 4 bases and 6 bases, in that order; junction bases with no gene match: 9. Germline V gene lookup returns CDR1 MNHNY and CDR2 SVGAGI (reference sequence). There are 15 residues in the CDR3. CDR3 DNA: TGTGCCAGCAGTTCCCGGGACAGGGGCATCACCGAGCAGTACTTC. The encoded protein is CASSSRDRGITEQYF.

This clone was seen more than once but under ten times. CDR3 DNA: TGCGCCAGCAGCCAAGATATCCCAGGGCTTTACTCTGGAAACACCATATATTTT. It specifies CASSQDIPGLYSGNTIYF. The rearrangement joins TRBV4-1 to TRBJ1-3, with D perhaps matching TRBD1 (5 bases). Germline CDR1 MGHRA, CDR2 YSYEKL. The CDR3 totals 18 residues. Trimming left V 0 bases short and J 0 bases short, with 15 bases between.

The chain carries TRBV18 and TRBJ2-5; TRBD1 might be the D (5 bases). Looked up from germline, CDR1 is KGHSH and CDR2 is LQKENI. The germline V and J ends were trimmed by 2 bases and 3 bases, with 13 bases remaining between them. The CDR3 totals 15 residues. In DNA, the CDR3 is TGTGCCAGCTCACCATCCTGGGGCTCGGAAGAGACCCAGTACTTC. This translates into CASSPSWGSEETQYF.

This chain connects TRBV7-6 to TRBJ2-1; TRBD2 matches 9 bases. V dropped 5 bases and J dropped 7; count of bases not matched to a gene: 9. In germline, CDR1 is SGHVS, CDR2 FNYEAQ. The CDR3 runs 15 residues. In nucleotides, the CDR3 is TGTGCCAGCAGCCCGGCCGCGGGAGGGTTTAATGAGCAGTTCTTC. It codes for CASSPAAGGFNEQFF.

The V and J genes are TRBV29-1 and TRBJ2-5; D uncertain. The V gene's germline CDR1 is SQVTM and CDR2 ANQGSEA. The CDR3 extends over 12 amino acids. Trimming took 4 bases from V and 2 from J, leaving 8 bases between them. In DNA form, the CDR3 reads TGCAGCGTTGTTACAGTACAAGAGACCCAGTACTTC. It specifies CSVVTVQETQYF.

The chain carries TRBV9 and TRBJ2-1, with TRBD2 matching 8 bases. The J segment lost 5 bases and the V segment lost 2 bases, leaving 6 bases of the junction unmatched. The CDR3 extends over 15 amino acids. From germline, CDR1 is SGDLS and CDR2 YYNGEE. This CDR3 is CASSVLGLVHNEQFF. In DNA, the CDR3 is TGTGCCAGCAGCGTCTTGGGACTAGTCCACAATGAGCAGTTCTTC.

The rearrangement uses TRBV30 and TRBJ1-5; 7 nucleotides agree with TRBD1. V shed 0 bases and J 1 base; nucleotides not matched to a gene: 3. The germline CDR1 and CDR2 sequences are GTSNPN and SVGIG (reference sequence). CDR3 length equals 15 residues. The CDR3 DNA reads as TGTGCCTGGAGTGTCGGGACAGTAAGCAATCAGCCCCAGCATTTT. It specifies CAWSVGTVSNQPQHF. Based on the CDR3 plus reference TRBV30 and TRBJ1-5, the full variable domain is SQTIHQWPATLVQPVGSPLSLECTVEGTSNPNLYWYRQAAGRGLQLLFYSVGIGQISSEVPQNLSASRPQDRQFILSSKKLLLSDSGFYLCAWSVGTVSNQPQHFGDGTRLSIL.

This chain connects TRBV28 to TRBJ1-4; D unresolved. Trimming pared 5 bases from V and 4 bases from J, leaving 5 bases between. This CDR3 has 12 residues. Germline V gene lookup returns CDR1 MDHEN and CDR2 SYDVKM. The CDR3 reads CASSPYNEKLFF. The CDR3 DNA is TGTGCCAGCAGTCCTTATAATGAAAAACTGTTTTTT.

The chain combines TRBV19 with TRBJ2-1; weak D call: TRBD1 (6 bases). The CDR3 is made up of 15 amino acids. Per germline, CDR1 LNHDA and CDR2 SQIVND (reference sequence). The CDR3 DNA sequence: TGTACCCGACAGGAGCGCTTTTTCTCCTACAATGAGCAGTTCTTC. Translation: CTRQERFFSYNEQFF.